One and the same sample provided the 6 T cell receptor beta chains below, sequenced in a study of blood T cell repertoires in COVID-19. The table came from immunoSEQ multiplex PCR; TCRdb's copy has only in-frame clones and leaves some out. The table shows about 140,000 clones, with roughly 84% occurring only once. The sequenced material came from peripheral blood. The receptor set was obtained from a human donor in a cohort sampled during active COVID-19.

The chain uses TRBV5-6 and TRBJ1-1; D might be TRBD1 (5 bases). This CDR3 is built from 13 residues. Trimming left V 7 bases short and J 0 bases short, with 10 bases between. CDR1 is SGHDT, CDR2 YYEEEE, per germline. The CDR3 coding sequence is TGTGCCAGCGGGGGGTTTCTGAACACTGAAGCTTTCTTT. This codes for CASGGFLNTEAFF.

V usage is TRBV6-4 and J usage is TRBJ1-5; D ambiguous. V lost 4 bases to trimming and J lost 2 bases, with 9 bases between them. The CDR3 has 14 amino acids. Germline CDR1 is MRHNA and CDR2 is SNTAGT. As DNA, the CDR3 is TGTGCCAGCAGTGCGGGAGAAGGCAATCAGCCCCAGCATTTT. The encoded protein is CASSAGEGNQPQHF.

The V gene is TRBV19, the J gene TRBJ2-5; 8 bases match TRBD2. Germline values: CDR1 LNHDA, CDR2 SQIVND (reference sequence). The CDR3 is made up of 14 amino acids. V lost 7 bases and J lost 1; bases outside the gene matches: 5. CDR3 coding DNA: TGTGCCAGTACGGCACTAGCGGCCCAAGAGACCCAGTACTTC. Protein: CASTALAAQETQYF.

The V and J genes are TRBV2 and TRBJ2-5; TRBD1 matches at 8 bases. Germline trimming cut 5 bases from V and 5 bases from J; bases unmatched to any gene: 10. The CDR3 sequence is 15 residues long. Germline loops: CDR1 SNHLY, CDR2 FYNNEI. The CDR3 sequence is CASSNDRGGGETQYF. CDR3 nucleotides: TGTGCCAGCAGTAACGACAGGGGAGGAGGCGAGACCCAGTACTTC.

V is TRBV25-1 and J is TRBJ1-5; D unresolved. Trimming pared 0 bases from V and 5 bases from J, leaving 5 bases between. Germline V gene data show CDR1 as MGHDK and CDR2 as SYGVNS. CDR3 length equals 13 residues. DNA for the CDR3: TGTGCCAGCAGTGAATATGGCCATCAGCCCCAGCATTTT. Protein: CASSEYGHQPQHF.

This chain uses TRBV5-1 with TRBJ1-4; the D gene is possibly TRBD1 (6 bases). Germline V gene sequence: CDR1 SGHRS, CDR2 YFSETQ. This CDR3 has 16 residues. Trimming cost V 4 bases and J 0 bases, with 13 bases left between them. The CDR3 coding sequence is TGCGCCAGCAGCCCCCGACAGGCCACAACTAATGAAAAACTGTTTTTT. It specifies CASSPRQATTNEKLFF.